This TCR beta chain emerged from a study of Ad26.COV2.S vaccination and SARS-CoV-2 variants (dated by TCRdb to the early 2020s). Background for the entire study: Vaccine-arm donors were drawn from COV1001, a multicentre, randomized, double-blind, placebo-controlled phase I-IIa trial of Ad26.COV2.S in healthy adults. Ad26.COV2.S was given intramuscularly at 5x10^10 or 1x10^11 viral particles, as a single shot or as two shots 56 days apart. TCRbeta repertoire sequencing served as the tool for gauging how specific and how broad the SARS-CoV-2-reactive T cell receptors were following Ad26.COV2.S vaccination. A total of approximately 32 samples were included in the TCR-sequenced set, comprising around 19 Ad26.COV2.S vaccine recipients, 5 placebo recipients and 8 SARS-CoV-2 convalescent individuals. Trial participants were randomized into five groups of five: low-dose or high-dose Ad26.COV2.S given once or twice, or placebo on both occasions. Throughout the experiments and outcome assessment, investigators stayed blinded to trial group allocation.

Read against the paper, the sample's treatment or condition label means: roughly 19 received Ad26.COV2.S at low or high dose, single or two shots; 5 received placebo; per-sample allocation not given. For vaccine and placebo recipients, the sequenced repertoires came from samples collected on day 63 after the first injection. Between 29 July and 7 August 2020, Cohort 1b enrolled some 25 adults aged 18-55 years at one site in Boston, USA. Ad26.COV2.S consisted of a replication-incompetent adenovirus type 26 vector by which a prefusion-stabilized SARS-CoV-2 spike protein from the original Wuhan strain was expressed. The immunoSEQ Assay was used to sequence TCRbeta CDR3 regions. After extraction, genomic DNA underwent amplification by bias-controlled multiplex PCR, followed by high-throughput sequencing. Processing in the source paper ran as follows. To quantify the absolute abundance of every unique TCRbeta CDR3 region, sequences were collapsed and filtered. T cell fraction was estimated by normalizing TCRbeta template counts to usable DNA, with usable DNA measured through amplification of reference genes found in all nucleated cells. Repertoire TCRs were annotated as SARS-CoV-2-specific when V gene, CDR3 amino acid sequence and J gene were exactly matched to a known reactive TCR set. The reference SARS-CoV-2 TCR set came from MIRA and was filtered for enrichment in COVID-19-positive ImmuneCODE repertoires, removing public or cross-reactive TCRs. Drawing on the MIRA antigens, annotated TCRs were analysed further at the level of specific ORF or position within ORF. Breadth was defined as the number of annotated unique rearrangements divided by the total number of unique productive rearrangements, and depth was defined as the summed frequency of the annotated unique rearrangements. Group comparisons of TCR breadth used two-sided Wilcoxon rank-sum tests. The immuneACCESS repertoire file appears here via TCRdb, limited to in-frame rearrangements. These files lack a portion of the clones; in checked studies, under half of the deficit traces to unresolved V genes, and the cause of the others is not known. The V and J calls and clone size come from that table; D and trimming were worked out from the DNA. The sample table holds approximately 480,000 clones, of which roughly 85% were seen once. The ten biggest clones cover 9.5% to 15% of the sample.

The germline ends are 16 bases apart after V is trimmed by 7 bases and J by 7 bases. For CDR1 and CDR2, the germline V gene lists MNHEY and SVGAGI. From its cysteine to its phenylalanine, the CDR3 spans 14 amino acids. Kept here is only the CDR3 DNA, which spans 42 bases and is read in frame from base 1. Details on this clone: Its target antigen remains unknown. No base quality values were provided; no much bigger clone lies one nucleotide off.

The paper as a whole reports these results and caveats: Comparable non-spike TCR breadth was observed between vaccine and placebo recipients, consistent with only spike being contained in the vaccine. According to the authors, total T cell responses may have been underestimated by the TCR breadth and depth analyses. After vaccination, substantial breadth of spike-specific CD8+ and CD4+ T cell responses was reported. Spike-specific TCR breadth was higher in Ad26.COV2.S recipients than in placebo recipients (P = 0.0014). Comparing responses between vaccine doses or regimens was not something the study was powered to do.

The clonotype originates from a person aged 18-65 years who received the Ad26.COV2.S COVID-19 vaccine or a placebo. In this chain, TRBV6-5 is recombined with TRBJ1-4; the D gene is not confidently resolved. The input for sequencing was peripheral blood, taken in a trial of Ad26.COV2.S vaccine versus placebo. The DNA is TGTGCCAGCACTTCCCGGGAAGAAGGTGAAAAACTGTTTTTT. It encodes CASTSREEGEKLFF.